Listed below are T cell receptor beta chains from one sample, sequenced in a study of Ad26.COV2.S vaccination and SARS-CoV-2 variants. Profiled with immunoSEQ multiplex PCR; TCRdb holds only in-frame clones, not every one. The sample has more than 300,000 clones, approximately 86% seen once. The starting material was peripheral blood, obtained in a trial of Ad26.COV2.S vaccine versus placebo. The receptors were gathered from a person aged 18 to 65 who received the Ad26.COV2.S COVID-19 vaccine or a placebo. CDR3s include the opening cysteine and the closing phenylalanine or tryptophan. The order of the fields is CDR3 DNA, CDR3 protein, J gene, clone size, V gene, D gene. The D gene is left open where the match is weak. Size values are once, few and many counts, or a class for expanded clones, and some rows have none.

TGTGCCACCGAAGGAGACAACTCCTACGAGCAGTACTTC	CATEGDNSYEQYF	TRBJ2-7	NA	TRBV24-1	NA
TGCGCCAGCAGCTCCGCGGGGGTCGGTGGAGGCACAGATACGCAGTATTTT	CASSSAGVGGGTDTQYF	TRBJ2-3	once	TRBV5-1	TRBD2
TGTGCCAGCAGCTTGACCGGGACAGACGAGCAGTACTTC	CASSLTGTDEQYF	TRBJ2-7	many	TRBV5-4	TRBD1
TGTGCCAGTTCATGGGGGGTCAATCAGCCCCAGCATTTT	CASSWGVNQPQHF	TRBJ1-5	NA	TRBV19	NA
TGCGCCAGCAGCTTTAAGAACACTGAAGCTTTCTTT	CASSFKNTEAFF	TRBJ1-1	NA	TRBV5-1	NA
TGTGCCAGCAGCTTCTACAGGGGGGGGAACACCGGGGAGCTGTTTTTT	CASSFYRGGNTGELFF	TRBJ2-2	NA	TRBV7-2	NA
TGTGCCAGCAGTCAAAGTCCGGGACAGGGGAACTATGGCTACACCTTC	CASSQSPGQGNYGYTF	TRBJ1-2	NA	TRBV4-2	TRBD1
TGCGCCAGCAGCCAAGCCCCCACTTCCGGCTACAATGAGCAGTTCTTC	CASSQAPTSGYNEQFF	TRBJ2-1	NA	TRBV4-3	NA
TGTGCCTGGACCCAAGGGTATGAGCAGTTCTTC	CAWTQGYEQFF	TRBJ2-1	NA	TRBV30	NA
TGTGCCAGCAGCTTCGGGTTGGTCGAGCAGTACTTC	CASSFGLVEQYF	TRBJ2-7	NA	TRBV7-8	NA
TGTGCCAGCAGCTTCCGGACAGGGAATAACTATGGCTACACCTTC	CASSFRTGNNYGYTF	TRBJ1-2	once	TRBV5-4	TRBD1
TGCGCCAGCAGTGCAGGGATCGTGGGGAACACTGAAGCTTTCTTT	CASSAGIVGNTEAFF	TRBJ1-1	NA	TRBV10-1	NA
TGTGCCAGTAGAGGAGCGGGAGCCCCATGGGAGCAGTTCTTC	CASRGAGAPWEQFF	TRBJ2-1	NA	TRBV19	TRBD2
TGTGCCAGCAAGAGGCCGAACTCTTACGAGCAGTACTTC	CASKRPNSYEQYF	TRBJ2-7	NA	TRBV7-2	NA
TGTGCCAGCAGACAGGGACAGGGAGGAAACACCATATATTTT	CASRQGQGGNTIYF	TRBJ1-3	NA	TRBV28	TRBD1
TGTGCCAGCGGCCGGTACCAAGAGACCCAGTACTTC	CASGRYQETQYF	TRBJ2-5	NA	TRBV7-2	NA
TGTGCCAGCAGCCCCGGGTTAGCGGGAGTCCACAATGAGCAGTTCTTC	CASSPGLAGVHNEQFF	TRBJ2-1	NA	TRBV9	TRBD2
TGTGCCAGTAGTATAGATCTGGGGACTAGCACCGAGCAGTACTTC	CASSIDLGTSTEQYF	TRBJ2-7	once	TRBV19	TRBD2
TGCGCCAGCAGCAGCGGACAGAACTATGGCTACACCTTC	CASSSGQNYGYTF	TRBJ1-2	NA	TRBV5-1	NA
TGTGCCAGCAGCCGGACACTGGGCCAAGAGACCCAGTACTTC	CASSRTLGQETQYF	TRBJ2-5	once	TRBV7-2	NA
TGCGCCAGCAGCTTGGGGGGTCTTCCGGGCCAAGAGACCCAGTACTTC	CASSLGGLPGQETQYF	TRBJ2-5	once	TRBV5-1	NA